This T cell receptor (beta chain) comes out of a study of metastatic and nonmetastatic thyroid tumors. Germline V CDR1 and CDR2: SGDLS, YYNGEE. The CDR3 contains 15 residues. Trimming shortened V by 1 base and J by 4 bases, and 12 bases separated the two germline ends. There were no patients who had received any treatment before thyroid surgery. This clone was recorded many times. TCRdb recomputed clones from the PCR reads via MiXCR. This table holds about 89,000 clones, under 15% found once. Sequenced material: tumor tissue. The source of this sequence is a female donor with papillary thyroid cancer or a benign thyroid nodule (not recorded which). Some clones in this sample may be carry-over from other donors' samples. The chain is built from TRBV9 and TRBJ2-1; D is uncertain. This chain's CDR3 is CASSVTPSNYNEQFF. CDR3 bases: TGTGCCAGCAGCGTAACTCCCTCGAATTACAATGAGCAGTTCTTC.